These 12 T cell receptor beta chains were all obtained from the same sample, sequenced in a study of blood T cell repertoires in COVID-19. Using immunoSEQ multiplex PCR, the repertoire was profiled, and TCRdb retains in-frame clones only, with some absent. The sample includes approximately 280,000 clones, about nine tenths of them seen just once. Sequenced input: PBMCs or T cells enriched from blood (not recorded which). Source of these receptors: a young woman who had recovered from COVID-19.

The chain links TRBV3-1 (or the pseudogene TRBV3-2) to TRBJ2-3; 12 nucleotides match TRBD2. The V gene end was trimmed by 4 bases and the J gene end by 0 bases; junction bases not matched to a gene: 5. The CDR3 is 17 residues long. Germline lookup yields CDR1 LGHDT and CDR2 YNNKEL (reference sequence). The CDR3 bases are TGTGCCAGCAGCCCAACAACTAGCGGGGGGAGCACAGATACGCAGTATTTT. Translation: CASSPTTSGGSTDTQYF.

This sequence joins TRBV6-5 and TRBJ1-6; D is unclear. Looked up from germline, CDR1 is MNHEY and CDR2 is SVGAGI. There are 15 residues in the CDR3. The V end was cut by 4 bases, the J end by 0 bases, with 7 bases between. The DNA of the CDR3 is TGTGCCAGCAGTTCGGGGAGCTCCTATAATTCACCCCTCCACTTT. It codes for CASSSGSSYNSPLHF.

The chain couples TRBV6-1 to TRBJ2-1; D ambiguous. CDR3 length equals 13 residues. CDR1 and CDR2 from the germline V gene are MNHNS and SASEGT. Trimming took off 2 bases at V and 4 bases at J, with 6 bases between the two ends. CDR3 coding DNA: TGTGCCAGCAGTGAATACGGTTACAATGAGCAGTTCTTC. This codes for CASSEYGYNEQFF.

J is TRBJ1-2 and V is TRBV4-2; a weak D match, TRBD1 (5 bases). From germline, CDR1 is LGHNA and CDR2 YNFKEQ. Trimming took 1 base from V and 8 from J, leaving 8 bases between them. This CDR3 is built from 12 residues. DNA of the CDR3: TGTGCCAGCAGCCAAGGGGGCGAAGGCTACACCTTC. Translation: CASSQGGEGYTF.

The chain joins TRBV7-2 to TRBJ2-2; 9 nucleotides agree with TRBD1. From germline, CDR1 is SGHTA and CDR2 FQGNSA. V was clipped by 3 bases and J by 4 bases; unmatched bases: 6. The CDR3 totals 16 residues. In nucleotides, the CDR3 is TGTGCCAGCAGCTTCGGGACAGGGCGATCCACCGGGGAGCTGTTTTTT. Translation: CASSFGTGRSTGELFF. The entire variable domain, with the rest obtained from reference TRBV7-2 and TRBJ2-2, is as follows: GAGVSQSPSNKVTEKGKDVELRCDPISGHTALYWYRQSLGQGLEFLIYFQGNSAPDKSGLPSDRFSAERTGGSVSTLTIQRTQQEDSAVYLCASSFGTGRSTGELFFGEGSRLTVL.

The V call is TRBV30, the J call TRBJ2-5; tentatively, D is TRBD2 (6 bases). CDR1 and CDR2 from the germline V gene are GTSNPN and SVGIG (reference sequence). The CDR3 extends over 15 amino acids. V was clipped by 4 bases and J by 5 bases, with 20 bases between them. CDR3 amino acids: CAWIRTGAPWETQYF. The CDR3 DNA reads as TGTGCCTGGATTAGAACGGGAGCCCCGTGGGAGACCCAGTACTTC.

The CDR3 nucleotides read TGTGCCAGCAGCCAAGGGACAGGGGAGGAGCAGTTCTTC. This translates into CASSQGTGEEQFF. The rearrangement joins TRBV11-3 to TRBJ2-1, with 10 bases that match TRBD1. Germline CDR1 and CDR2: SGHNT and YENEEA. The CDR3 extends over 13 amino acids. The ends lost 5 bases at V and 10 bases at J; junction bases unmatched: 5.

The rearrangement links TRBV10-3 to TRBJ2-5; 7 bases agree with TRBD2. J lost 1 base, V lost 8 bases, and 10 bases had no gene match. The CDR3 extends over 15 amino acids. Per germline, CDR1 ENHRY and CDR2 SYGVKD. For the CDR3, the DNA is TGTGCCATCGCCCGAATGGGGGGGATCCAAGAGACCCAGTACTTC. It encodes CAIARMGGIQETQYF.

The rearrangement joins TRBV15 to TRBJ1-1; D uncertain. Germline CDR1 and CDR2: LNHNV and YYDKDF (reference sequence). The V and J ends lost 5 bases and 7 bases respectively, with 17 bases between them. The CDR3 is 14 residues long. DNA for the CDR3: TGTGCCACCAGCGTTCCCGAGTTTAGGAGTGAAGCTTTCTTT. This sequence encodes CATSVPEFRSEAFF.

V usage is TRBV5-1 and J usage is TRBJ2-7; D possibly corresponds to TRBD2 (6 bases). Per germline, CDR1 SGHRS and CDR2 YFSETQ. The CDR3 has 14 residues. Trimming pared 3 bases from V and 4 bases from J, leaving 14 bases between. CDR3 residues: CASSWSGLVYEQYF. The CDR3 DNA sequence: TGCGCCAGCAGCTGGTCGGGACTCGTTTACGAGCAGTACTTC.

The J gene is TRBJ2-7, the V gene TRBV4-3; D call uncertain. V lost 0 bases and J 9 bases, leaving 12 bases between the germline ends. The CDR3 is 13 amino acids. The germline CDR1 and CDR2 sequences are LGHNA and YSLEER. The CDR3 protein is CASSQDHRSAQYF. CDR3 nucleotides: TGCGCCAGCAGCCAAGATCATAGGAGCGCGCAGTACTTC.

The CDR3 is CASSQDGPRTREPYEQYF. CDR3 nucleotides: TGTGCCAGCAGCCAAGATGGGCCGCGGACTCGAGAACCCTACGAGCAGTACTTC. V gene TRBV4-2 combines with J gene TRBJ2-7; possible D gene TRBD2, 5 bases. Between the trimmed V and J ends, which lost 0 bases and 2 bases, there was a span of 20 bases. Germline assignment: CDR1 LGHNA and CDR2 YNFKEQ. The CDR3 is 18 amino acids.